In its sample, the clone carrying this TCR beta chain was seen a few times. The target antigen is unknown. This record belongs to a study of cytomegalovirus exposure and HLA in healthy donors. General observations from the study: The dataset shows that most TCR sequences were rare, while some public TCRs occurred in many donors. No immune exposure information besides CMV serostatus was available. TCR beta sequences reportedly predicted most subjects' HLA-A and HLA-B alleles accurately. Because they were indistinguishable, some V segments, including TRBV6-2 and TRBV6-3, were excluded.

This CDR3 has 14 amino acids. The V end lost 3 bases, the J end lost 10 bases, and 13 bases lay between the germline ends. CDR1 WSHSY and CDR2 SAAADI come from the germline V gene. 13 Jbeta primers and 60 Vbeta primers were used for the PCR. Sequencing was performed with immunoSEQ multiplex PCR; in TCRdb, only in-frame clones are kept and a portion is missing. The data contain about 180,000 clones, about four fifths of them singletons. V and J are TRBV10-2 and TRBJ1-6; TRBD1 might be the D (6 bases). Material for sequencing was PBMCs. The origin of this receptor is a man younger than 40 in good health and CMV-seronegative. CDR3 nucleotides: TGCGCCAGCAGTGACAGGGGCTCTAGGTCACCCCTCCACTTT. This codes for CASSDRGSRSPLHF.